The clone carrying this T cell receptor (beta chain) was picked up a small number of times. The antigen remains unidentified. CDR3 length: 16 amino acids. Germline loops: CDR1 GTSNPN, CDR2 SVGIG (reference sequence). V lost 3 bases and J 5 bases, leaving 22 bases between the germline ends. The entry originates in a study of beta chain features in type 1 diabetes. Since all of the isolated RNA was reverse transcribed, expressed TCRB transcripts were what got sequenced. TCRdb's table, derived via immunoSEQ multiplex PCR, lists solely in-frame clones and lacks some. The sample yields 350,000 or so clones, about 20% seen once. The study, taken as a whole, reports: A potential PCR bias toward shorter templates would be equal in patient and control samples. Moderately but significantly shorter TCRB CDR3s were found in Type 1 diabetes patients in all four CD4+ subsets.

Naive, central memory, regulatory and stem cell-like memory cells within the CD4+ compartment were sorted using CD45RO/CCR7/CD25/CD127/CD95/CD27. The chain uses TRBV30 and TRBJ2-5; D perhaps matches TRBD1 (6 bases). The receptor was derived from a woman aged 18 to 35 in good health. Sequenced sample: naive CD4+ T cells from blood. The CDR3 sequence is CAWRGPPTGLDETQYF. The CDR3 region has the DNA TGTGCCTGGAGGGGCCCCCCAACAGGGCTCGACGAGACCCAGTACTTC. The full variable domain, its missing parts supplied by reference TRBV30 and TRBJ2-5, is SQTIHQWPATLVQPVGSPLSLECTVEGTSNPNLYWYRQAAGRGLQLLFYSVGIGQISSEVPQNLSASRPQDRQFILSSKKLLLSDSGFYLCAWRGPPTGLDETQYFGPGTRLLVL.